This paragraph covers one T cell receptor (beta chain) sequence. One end of the junction is discordant with germline, which a read error may explain. The sample is drawn from a study of T cells in Graves' hyperthyroidism and ophthalmopathy. RNA transcripts served as the template for amplifying TCR beta CDR3 regions. HTBI primers drove first-round RT-PCR of the TCR CDR3. TCRdb reprocessed the multiplex PCR reads with MiXCR, giving one entry per CDR3 protein. The sample includes about 640,000 distinct CDR3 sequences, about 45% of them seen just once. Germline loops: CDR1 DFQATT, CDR2 SNEGSKA (reference sequence). This CDR3 comprises 13 residues. Diagnosis relied on clinical symptoms, serum thyroxine and TRAb, thyroid ultrasound and orbital computed tomography.

The TCR sequence derives from an adult man with Graves' disease, either hyperthyroidism or ophthalmopathy (not recorded which). Sequenced sample: peripheral blood or thyroid tissue (not recorded which). This rearrangement joins TRBV20-1 to TRBJ2-7; possible D gene TRBD2, 5 bases. The CDR3 is CSTRPGVTYEQYF. CDR3 sequence (DNA): TGCAGTACTAGACCCGGGGTCACCTACGAGCAGTACTTC.